Below, 5 T cell receptor beta chains from the same sample are listed, as sequenced in a study of long-term antiretroviral therapy in people with HIV. Sequencing used immunoSEQ v3.0 at survey level. Measured with immunoSEQ multiplex PCR; TCRdb has only the in-frame clones, and not every one. The sample lists tens of thousands of clones; approximately 80% were seen once. Sequenced material: unsorted PBMCs, taken 0.5 years before starting antiretroviral therapy. These receptors originate from a man between 40 and 49 years old with HIV.

This sequence joins TRBV6-1 and TRBJ2-6; 8 positions agree with TRBD1. This CDR3 region has 17 residues. Trimming removed 1 base from V and 3 bases from J; junction bases left unmatched: 5. The V gene's germline CDR1 is MNHNS and CDR2 SASEGT. The CDR3 is CASSEGTGLDGANVLTF. Here the CDR3 DNA reads TGTGCCAGCAGTGAAGGGACAGGGCTAGATGGGGCCAACGTCCTGACTTTC.

The chain has TRBV9 and TRBJ1-1, with 10 positions matching TRBD1. The ends lost 4 bases at V and 10 bases at J; junction bases unmatched: 7. The germline V gene has CDR1 SGDLS and CDR2 YYNGEE. The CDR3 is 13 amino acids. CDR3 residues: CASSPEGDRGAFF. In DNA, the CDR3 is TGTGCCAGCAGCCCCGAGGGGGACAGGGGAGCTTTCTTT.

The chain is built from TRBV5-1 and TRBJ2-7; 7 nucleotides agree with TRBD1. The V gene end was trimmed by 4 bases and the J gene end by 2 bases; junction bases not matched to a gene: 15. There are 17 residues in the CDR3. Germline assignment: CDR1 SGHRS and CDR2 YFSETQ. The chain's CDR3 is CASSGLMTGSPTYEQYF. CDR3 sequence (DNA): TGCGCCAGCAGCGGATTAATGACAGGGTCACCCACCTACGAGCAGTACTTC.

This clone occurred a few times. The chain carries TRBV28 and TRBJ1-5, with TRBD1 matching 7 bases. V shed 6 bases, J shed 3 bases, and the junction held 11 bases outside the gene matches. The CDR3 runs to 16 residues. CDR1 and CDR2 (germline): MDHEN, SYDVKM. In DNA, the CDR3 is TGTGCCAGCAGACGGAGGACAGGCGGGGCCAATCAGCCCCAGCATTTT. Encoded protein: CASRRRTGGANQPQHF.

This chain joins TRBV19 and TRBJ2-1, with 7 bases lining up with TRBD2. CDR1 is LNHDA and CDR2 is SQIVND in the germline V gene (reference sequence). J was trimmed by 2 bases and V by 6 bases; bases with no gene match: 7. CDR3 length: 15 amino acids. The CDR3 protein is CASRVGLAAYNEQFF. For the CDR3, the DNA is TGTGCCAGTAGGGTGGGCCTAGCGGCCTACAATGAGCAGTTCTTC. The variable domain in full, with the rest retrieved from reference TRBV19 and TRBJ2-1, is DGGITQSPKYLFRKEGQNVTLSCEQNLNHDAMYWYRQDPGQGLRLIYYSQIVNDFQKGDIAEGYSVSREKKESFPLTVTSAQKNPTAFYLCASRVGLAAYNEQFFGPGTRLTVL.